These 27 T cell receptor beta chains were all obtained from the same sample, sequenced in a study of OX40 agonist ivuxolimab in advanced cancers. Profiled with immunoSEQ multiplex PCR; TCRdb holds only in-frame clones, not every one. The repertoire holds some 70,000 clones, with approximately 89% as singletons. This specimen consisted of CD4+ or CD8+ T cells sorted from blood, obtained in a trial of the OX40 agonist ivuxolimab. Source of these receptors: an adult with an advanced solid tumor such as melanoma, head and neck, liver or kidney cancer.

J is TRBJ1-2 and V is TRBV6-5, with D maybe TRBD1 (5 bases). The CDR3 loop spans 14 amino acids. Trimming shortened V by 0 bases and J by 8 bases, and 13 bases separated the two germline ends. Germline V gives CDR1 MNHEY, CDR2 SVGAGI. CDR3 coding DNA: TGTGCCAGCAGTTACTCAGGAGGGACGGGCGGCTACACCTTC. It is translated as CASSYSGGTGGYTF.

The chain employs TRBV4-2 and TRBJ2-5; TRBD2 aligns across 10 bases. The junction had 7 bases not matched to a gene; V was cut back by 2 bases and J by 1 base. CDR1 is LGHNA and CDR2 is YNFKEQ in the germline V gene. The CDR3 contains 17 residues. This CDR3 is CASSQTASGGIQETQYF. The CDR3 DNA sequence: TGTGCCAGCAGCCAAACGGCTAGCGGGGGAATCCAAGAGACCCAGTACTTC.

In its sample, this clone was seen once. This chain links TRBV19 with TRBJ2-1; 10 bases are a match to TRBD2. The J segment lost 2 bases and the V segment lost 8 bases, leaving 3 bases of the junction unmatched. Germline loops: CDR1 LNHDA, CDR2 SQIVND (reference sequence). The CDR3 spans 14 residues. Here the CDR3 reads CASRTSGAYNEQFF. The CDR3 DNA follows: TGTGCCAGTCGGACTAGCGGAGCCTACAATGAGCAGTTCTTC.

The chain links TRBV6-1 to TRBJ2-1; possible D gene TRBD2, 5 bases. The CDR3 is 13 residues long. The germline gives CDR1 MNHNS, CDR2 SASEGT. V lost 2 bases and J lost 10, with 12 bases in between. The CDR3 nucleotides read TGTGCCAGCAGTGAAAGGTCGGGGTTGGAGCAGTTCTTC. It yields the protein CASSERSGLEQFF.

V and J are TRBV7-8 and TRBJ2-1; D might be TRBD1 (5 bases). Trimming took off 1 base at V and 6 bases at J, with 13 bases between the two ends. CDR1 SGHVS and CDR2 FQNEAQ come from the germline V gene. This CDR3 has 15 amino acids. The CDR3 spells CASSLVIVRGNEQFF. Here the CDR3 DNA reads TGTGCCAGCAGCTTAGTAATAGTAAGGGGCAATGAGCAGTTCTTC.

This chain connects TRBV19 to TRBJ1-2; TRBD1 might be the D (6 bases). The CDR3 length is 15 residues. V was trimmed by 0 bases and J by 2 bases, leaving 10 bases between them. Germline V lookup: CDR1 LNHDA, CDR2 SQIVND (reference sequence). The CDR3 sequence is CASSIDRGENYGYTF. Written as DNA, the CDR3 is TGTGCCAGTAGTATAGACAGGGGCGAAAACTATGGCTACACCTTC.

The V call is TRBV7-9, the J call TRBJ2-6; 7 bases fit TRBD1. The V gene's germline CDR1 is SEHNR and CDR2 FQNEAQ (reference sequence). This CDR3 contains 16 residues. The J segment lost 0 bases and the V segment lost 5 bases, leaving 4 bases of the junction unmatched. The CDR3 DNA reads TGTGCCAGCAGCCACTCAGGGGGCTCTGGGGCCAACGTCCTGACTTTC. Protein: CASSHSGGSGANVLTF. The whole variable domain, filled in from reference TRBV7-9 and TRBJ2-6, reads DTGVSQNPRHKITKRGQNVTFRCDPISEHNRLYWYRQTLGQGPEFLTYFQNEAQLEKSRLLSDRFSAERPKGSFSTLEIQRTEQGDSAMYLCASSHSGGSGANVLTFGAGSRLTVL.

Notes on this clone: A read error may produce the germline difference seen at one junction end. The J gene is TRBJ2-2, the V gene TRBV6-1, with D possibly being TRBD2 (7 bases). Per the germline V gene, CDR1 is MNHNS and CDR2 is SASEGT. The CDR3 is 13 amino acids. Written as DNA, the CDR3 is TGTGCCAGCAGTGAAGCGGGGGAGGGGGGGCTGTTTTTT. Translation gives CASSEAGEGGLFF.

The chain employs TRBV5-6 and TRBJ2-1; 9 bases agree with TRBD1. CDR3 size: 13 residues. Germline values: CDR1 SGHDT, CDR2 YYEEEE. The trim removed 0 bases at V and 10 bases at J, leaving 2 bases unmatched. CDR3 coding DNA: TGTGCCAGCAGCTTGGACAGGGGGCAGGAGCAGTTCTTC. Translating it yields CASSLDRGQEQFF.

The V and J genes are TRBV5-1 and TRBJ2-2, with D unclear. The CDR3 contains 15 residues. Deletions cut 0 bases from V and 7 bases from J, with 13 bases between. Looked up from germline, CDR1 is SGHRS and CDR2 is YFSETQ. The CDR3 region is CASSLVGRSSGELFF. The CDR3 nucleotides are TGCGCCAGCAGCTTGGTTGGCAGGTCCAGCGGGGAGCTGTTTTTT.

The chain joins TRBV2 to TRBJ2-3, with D possibly matching TRBD1 (6 bases). Germline V gene data show CDR1 as SNHLY and CDR2 as FYNNEI. The length of the CDR3 is 15 residues. V lost 6 bases to trimming and J lost 1 base, with 14 bases between them. The CDR3 is CASRGQGSRTDTQYF. CDR3 bases: TGTGCCAGCAGGGGCCAGGGGAGCCGCACAGATACGCAGTATTTT.

The chain is built from TRBV28 and TRBJ2-2; D is uncertain. V lost 6 bases to trimming and J lost 1 base, with 9 bases between them. Per the germline V gene, CDR1 is MDHEN and CDR2 is SYDVKM. The CDR3 spans 14 residues. The CDR3 region is CASSSPGNTGELFF. CDR3 bases: TGTGCCAGCAGCTCGCCCGGGAACACCGGGGAGCTGTTTTTT.

The V and J genes are TRBV5-4 and TRBJ1-2, with 9 bases lining up with TRBD1. The length of the CDR3 is 15 residues. Germline assignment: CDR1 SGHNT and CDR2 YYREEE (reference sequence). The V and J ends lost 3 bases and 4 bases, in that order; junction bases with no gene match: 7. The CDR3 coding sequence is TGTGCCAGCAGCTCCGGGACAGGGACCGGCTATGGCTACACCTTC. Protein product: CASSSGTGTGYGYTF. Complete variable domain (other parts from reference TRBV5-4 and TRBJ1-2): ETGVTQSPTHLIKTRGQQVTLRCSSQSGHNTVSWYQQALGQGPQFIFQYYREEENGRGNFPPRFSGLQFPNYSSELNVNALELDDSALYLCASSSGTGTGYGYTFGSGTRLTVV.

The J gene is TRBJ1-2, the V gene TRBV6-1; D remains ambiguous. The CDR3 has 14 amino acids. Germline assignment: CDR1 MNHNS and CDR2 SASEGT. V dropped 6 bases and J dropped 0 bases, with 11 bases sitting between them. The CDR3 DNA is TGTGCCAGCAGAGGACCGACGGCTAACTATGGCTACACCTTC. Its protein product is CASRGPTANYGYTF.

The gene calls are TRBV2 and TRBJ1-1; maybe TRBD1 (6 bases). The germline V gene has CDR1 SNHLY and CDR2 FYNNEI. This CDR3 has 13 amino acids. V gave up 6 bases and J gave up 3 bases, with 11 bases separating them. The CDR3 bases are TGTGCCAGCAGGAGGCAGGGGTACACTGAAGCTTTCTTT. It is translated as CASRRQGYTEAFF.

The chain has TRBV7-9 and TRBJ1-2; D not certain. Trimming took 2 bases from V and 4 from J, leaving 8 bases between them. The germline CDR1 and CDR2 sequences are SEHNR and FQNEAQ (reference sequence). The CDR3 contains 13 residues. The CDR3 DNA sequence: TGTGCCAGCAGCTTAATGTTAGCCTATGGCTACACCTTC. Translating it yields CASSLMLAYGYTF. Looking up the rest from reference TRBV7-9 and TRBJ1-2 gives the full variable domain: DTGVSQNPRHKITKRGQNVTFRCDPISEHNRLYWYRQTLGQGPEFLTYFQNEAQLEKSRLLSDRFSAERPKGSFSTLEIQRTEQGDSAMYLCASSLMLAYGYTFGSGTRLTVV.

V usage is TRBV4-1 and J usage is TRBJ2-2; possible D gene TRBD2, 7 bases. CDR3 length: 16 amino acids. CDR1 MGHRA and CDR2 YSYEKL come from the germline V gene. Trimming cost V 4 bases and J 5 bases, with 17 bases left between them. The CDR3 DNA reads TGCGCCAGCAGCCCTTATGCGGGGGCCCGAACCGGGGAGCTGTTTTTT. Protein product: CASSPYAGARTGELFF.

This clone was picked up one time. The chain has TRBV7-9 and TRBJ2-7, with a possible D match to TRBD1 (5 bases). V lost 8 bases and J lost 3, with 11 bases in between. The length of the CDR3 is 12 residues. Germline assignment: CDR1 SEHNR and CDR2 FQNEAQ (reference sequence). CDR3 amino acids: CASGAQLYEQYF. As DNA, the CDR3 is TGTGCCAGCGGGGCCCAGCTCTACGAGCAGTACTTC.

The V and J genes are TRBV6-1 and TRBJ1-5; no reliable D call. V dropped 0 bases and J dropped 3 bases, with 15 bases sitting between them. Per the germline V gene, CDR1 is MNHNS and CDR2 is SASEGT. The CDR3 is 17 residues long. CDR3 region: CASSEALAGTINQPQHF. The CDR3 nucleotides are TGTGCCAGCAGTGAAGCTCTTGCAGGAACCATCAATCAGCCCCAGCATTTT.

The V call is TRBV27, the J call TRBJ2-6; 12 bases agree with TRBD2. This CDR3 has 17 residues. The ends lost 5 bases at V and 0 bases at J; junction bases unmatched: 2. Germline lookup yields CDR1 MNHEY and CDR2 SMNVEV (reference sequence). CDR3 region: CASSVLAGGSGANVLTF. CDR3 in DNA: TGTGCCAGCAGTGTACTAGCGGGGGGCTCTGGGGCCAACGTCCTGACTTTC.

The CDR3 coding sequence is TGTGCCAGCAGCTTAGGGCACAGATACGAGCAGTACTTC. It is translated as CASSLGHRYEQYF. The gene calls are TRBV7-2 and TRBJ2-7; no firm D call. Germline-derived CDR1 and CDR2 are SGHTA and FQGNSA. CDR3 size: 13 residues. V lost 1 base to trimming and J lost 4 bases, with 8 bases between them. The variable domain in full, with the rest retrieved from reference TRBV7-2 and TRBJ2-7, is GAGVSQSPSNKVTEKGKDVELRCDPISGHTALYWYRQSLGQGLEFLIYFQGNSAPDKSGLPSDRFSAERTGGSVSTLTIQRTQQEDSAVYLCASSLGHRYEQYFGPGTRLTVT.

The chain couples TRBV10-3 to TRBJ2-2; D might be TRBD1 (6 bases). Looked up from germline, CDR1 is ENHRY and CDR2 is SYGVKD. This CDR3 comprises 14 residues. With 10 bases removed from V and 3 bases from J, the gap between germline ends came to 15 bases. CDR3 coding DNA: TGTGCCACCGCCAGGGGCCAGGACACCGGGGAGCTGTTTTTT. Translating gives CATARGQDTGELFF.

V is TRBV6-1 and J is TRBJ1-1, with D uncertain. CDR3 length: 13 amino acids. The V and J ends lost 1 base and 4 bases respectively, with 7 bases between them. Germline V gene sequence: CDR1 MNHNS, CDR2 SASEGT. The CDR3: CASSEGWSTEAFF. CDR3 sequence (DNA): TGTGCCAGCAGTGAAGGATGGAGCACTGAAGCTTTCTTT.

This chain joins TRBV15 and TRBJ1-3, with 8 bases aligning to TRBD1. The CDR3 runs to 20 residues. Per germline, CDR1 LNHNV and CDR2 YYDKDF (reference sequence). V was clipped by 0 bases and J by 0 bases; unmatched bases: 13. CDR3 in amino acids: CATSRDGRVGTGVSGNTIYF. CDR3 coding DNA: TGTGCCACCAGCAGAGATGGGCGGGTCGGGACAGGAGTCTCTGGAAACACCATATATTTT.

This chain connects TRBV30 to TRBJ1-2; a possible D gene is TRBD1 (6 bases). Germline values: CDR1 GTSNPN, CDR2 SVGIG (reference sequence). V lost 0 bases to trimming and J lost 5 bases, with 7 bases between them. The CDR3 runs to 12 residues. The CDR3 loop is CAWSVGGYGYTF. For the CDR3, the DNA is TGTGCCTGGAGTGTAGGGGGATATGGCTACACCTTC. The full variable domain, with the rest looked up from reference TRBV30 and TRBJ1-2, is SQTIHQWPATLVQPVGSPLSLECTVEGTSNPNLYWYRQAAGRGLQLLFYSVGIGQISSEVPQNLSASRPQDRQFILSSKKLLLSDSGFYLCAWSVGGYGYTFGSGTRLTVV.

The rearrangement uses TRBV4-1 and TRBJ2-3, with 7 positions matching TRBD2. The trim removed 5 bases at V and 5 bases at J, leaving 13 bases unmatched. CDR3 length: 16 amino acids. Germline V gene data show CDR1 as MGHRA and CDR2 as YSYEKL. The CDR3 DNA reads TGCGCCAGCAGCTCAATCGGTGGGGCGGGGGTAGATACGCAGTATTTT. This codes for CASSSIGGAGVDTQYF.

The chain joins TRBV6-6 to TRBJ1-1, with D perhaps matching TRBD1 (5 bases). V shed 2 bases and J shed 1 base, with 5 bases lying between them. The germline V gene has CDR1 MNHNY and CDR2 SVGAGI (reference sequence). CDR3 length: 13 residues. In DNA, the CDR3 is TGTGCCAGCAGTTACGACAGGAACACTGAAGCTTTCTTT. Protein sequence: CASSYDRNTEAFF.